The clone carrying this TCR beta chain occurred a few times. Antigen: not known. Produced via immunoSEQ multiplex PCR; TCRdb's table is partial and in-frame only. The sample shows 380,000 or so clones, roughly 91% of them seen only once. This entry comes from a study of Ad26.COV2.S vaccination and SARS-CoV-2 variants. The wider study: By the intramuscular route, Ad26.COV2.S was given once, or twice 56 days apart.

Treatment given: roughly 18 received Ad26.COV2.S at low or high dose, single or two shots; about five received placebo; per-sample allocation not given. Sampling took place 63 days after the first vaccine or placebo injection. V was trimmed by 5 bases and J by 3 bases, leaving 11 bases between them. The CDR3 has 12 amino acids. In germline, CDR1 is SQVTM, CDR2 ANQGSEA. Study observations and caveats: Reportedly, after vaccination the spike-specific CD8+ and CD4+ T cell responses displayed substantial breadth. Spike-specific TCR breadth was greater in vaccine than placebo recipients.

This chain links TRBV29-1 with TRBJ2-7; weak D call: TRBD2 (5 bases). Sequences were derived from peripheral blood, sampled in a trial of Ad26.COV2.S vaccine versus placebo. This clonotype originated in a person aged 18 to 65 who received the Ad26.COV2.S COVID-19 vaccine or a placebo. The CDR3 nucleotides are TGCAGCGTTCAGCGGCTAGGCTACGAGCAGTACTTC. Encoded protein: CSVQRLGYEQYF.